Listed below are T cell receptor beta chains from one sample, sequenced in a study of cytomegalovirus exposure and HLA in healthy donors. Profiled with immunoSEQ multiplex PCR; TCRdb holds only in-frame clones, not every one. This table has approximately 190,000 clones, around 82% appearing once. The sequencing input was PBMCs. The receptors shown here come from a middle-aged man in good health and CMV-seropositive. Each CDR3 is given with its conserved first and last residue.

V gene: TRBV6-5; CDR3 length: 15; J gene: TRBJ2-6; CDR3 protein: CASSLQGAGANGLTF
V gene: TRBV9; CDR3 length: 16; J gene: TRBJ2-2; CDR3 protein: CASSAVAGGNTGELFF
V gene: TRBV29-1; CDR3 length: 15; J gene: TRBJ2-5; CDR3 protein: CSVPKTSGMGETQYF
V gene: TRBV5-1; CDR3 length: 14; J gene: TRBJ2-7; CDR3 protein: CASSAGLAVYEQYF
V gene: TRBV5-6; CDR3 length: 18; J gene: TRBJ2-3; CDR3 protein: CASSRLPLAGTSTDTQYF
V gene: TRBV4-3; CDR3 length: 15; J gene: TRBJ1-1; CDR3 protein: CASSQERDLNTEAFF
V gene: TRBV7-6; CDR3 length: 18; J gene: TRBJ2-1; CDR3 protein: CASSLSLTSGRAEGEQFF
V gene: TRBV9; CDR3 length: 13; J gene: TRBJ1-2; CDR3 protein: CASSVDSNYGYTF
V gene: TRBV29-1; CDR3 length: 13; J gene: TRBJ1-5; CDR3 protein: CSVAGTDNQPQHF
V gene: TRBV29-1; CDR3 length: 14; J gene: TRBJ2-7; CDR3 protein: CSVAGQGSTYEQYF
V gene: TRBV18; CDR3 length: 14; J gene: TRBJ2-7; CDR3 protein: CASSLGQGAYEQYF
V gene: TRBV7-2; CDR3 length: 16; J gene: TRBJ2-5; CDR3 protein: CASSLDGGGVFGTQYF
V gene: TRBV29-1; CDR3 length: 11; J gene: TRBJ2-1; CDR3 protein: CSIDGNNEQFF
V gene: TRBV10-1; CDR3 length: 16; J gene: TRBJ2-5; CDR3 protein: CASSERSGGRMKTQYF
V gene: TRBV6-4; CDR3 length: 15; J gene: TRBJ2-7; CDR3 protein: CASSVRLAGVYEQYF
V gene: TRBV5-4; CDR3 length: 15; J gene: TRBJ1-4; CDR3 protein: CASSLVGTGDEKLFF
V gene: TRBV5-1; CDR3 length: 18; J gene: TRBJ2-7; CDR3 protein: CASSLAAQAISRLYEQYF
V gene: TRBV7-9; CDR3 length: 17; J gene: TRBJ2-7; CDR3 protein: CASSLGVSGSRGDEQYF
V gene: TRBV11-2; CDR3 length: 15; J gene: TRBJ2-5; CDR3 protein: CASSLEDARGQTQYF
V gene: TRBV5-5; CDR3 length: 14; J gene: TRBJ1-2; CDR3 protein: CASIQALANYGYTF
V gene: TRBV7-3; CDR3 length: 15; J gene: TRBJ2-1; CDR3 protein: CASSTQGVSYNEQFF
V gene: TRBV25-1; CDR3 length: 13; J gene: TRBJ2-2; CDR3 protein: CASSEWATGELFF
V gene: TRBV5-4; CDR3 length: 15; J gene: TRBJ1-1; CDR3 protein: CASSLTGTGNTEAFF
V gene: TRBV9; CDR3 length: 14; J gene: TRBJ2-5; CDR3 protein: CASSVSGAGETQYF
V gene: TRBV5-1; CDR3 length: 16; J gene: TRBJ2-3; CDR3 protein: CASSFLAGVSTDTQYF
V gene: TRBV6-1; CDR3 length: 13; J gene: TRBJ1-3; CDR3 protein: CASSTGAGNTIYF
V gene: TRBV9; CDR3 length: 15; J gene: .; CDR3 protein: CASSGGQGGPYEQYF
V gene: TRBV18; CDR3 length: 15; J gene: TRBJ1-4; CDR3 protein: CASSPQTGSNEKLFF
V gene: TRBV7-9; CDR3 length: 13; J gene: TRBJ1-2; CDR3 protein: CASSLGQGEGYTF
V gene: TRBV7-2; CDR3 length: 18; J gene: TRBJ2-7; CDR3 protein: CASSLGTSGRISSYEQYF
V gene: TRBV9; CDR3 length: 15; J gene: TRBJ2-4; CDR3 protein: CASSVGWAGQHIQYF
V gene: TRBV30; CDR3 length: 15; J gene: TRBJ1-4; CDR3 protein: CAWSGGFATNEKLFF
V gene: TRBV7-8; CDR3 length: 13; J gene: TRBJ2-7; CDR3 protein: CASLSGPGYEQYF
V gene: TRBV5-1; CDR3 length: 13; J gene: TRBJ2-1; CDR3 protein: CASSVERGNEQFF
V gene: TRBV28; CDR3 length: 13; J gene: TRBJ1-1; CDR3 protein: CASRRGTGPEAFF
V gene: TRBV5-4; CDR3 length: 15; J gene: TRBJ2-1; CDR3 protein: CASSTGGNNYNEQFF
V gene: TRBV9; CDR3 length: 15; J gene: .; CDR3 protein: CASSVSQTGPHEQYF
V gene: TRBV7-8; CDR3 length: 11; J gene: TRBJ2-7; CDR3 protein: CASRLGHEQYF